The 28 T cell receptor beta chains in this list originate from one sample, sequenced in a study of beta chain features in type 1 diabetes. These TCRs' antigens remain unknown. General study results and limits: Moderate but significant shortening of TCRB CDR3s was recorded in all four CD4+ subsets from Type 1 diabetes patients.

The sequenced template was cDNA made from the entire isolated RNA. Profiling relied on immunoSEQ multiplex PCR, and the TCRdb table lists in-frame clones only, not all of them. The table has around 240,000 clones, about a sixth seen once; the top ten hold 0.065% to 0.1%. The sample comprised naive CD4+ T cells from blood. These receptors were collected from a man aged 25 to 40 with type 1 diabetes.

The CDR3 reads CASSDPGGSETQYF. CDR3 sequence (DNA): TGTGCCAGCAGTGATCCAGGGGGCAGCGAGACCCAGTACTTC. The rearrangement links TRBV25-1 to TRBJ2-5; 8 bases are a match to TRBD1. J lost 5 bases, V lost 3 bases, and 5 bases had no gene match. Germline CDR1 reads MGHDK; CDR2 reads SYGVNS. The CDR3 runs to 14 residues. Looking up the rest from reference TRBV25-1 and TRBJ2-5 gives the full variable domain: EADIYQTPRYLVIGTGKKITLECSQTMGHDKMYWYQQDPGMELHLIHYSYGVNSTEKGDLSSESTVSRIRTEHFPLTLESARPSHTSQYLCASSDPGGSETQYFGPGTRLLVL.

This clone came up a few times. Other nucleotide sequences in the sample specify the same CDR3. The chain couples TRBV18 to TRBJ2-7; 8 nucleotides line up with TRBD1. V gave up 3 bases and J gave up 2 bases; unmatched junction bases: 3. This CDR3 comprises 14 residues. CDR1 and CDR2 from the germline V gene are KGHSH and LQKENI. The CDR3 spells CASSPGTGTYEQYF. CDR3 nucleotides: TGTGCCAGCTCACCTGGGACAGGTACCTACGAGCAGTACTTC.

This clone was seen a few times. This sequence joins TRBV4-1 and TRBJ2-7; 11 nucleotides agree with TRBD1. With V trimmed by 0 bases and J by 2 bases, 3 bases remained unmatched. The CDR3 spans 16 residues. Germline CDR1 is MGHRA and CDR2 is YSYEKL. In DNA form, the CDR3 reads TGCGCCAGCAGCCAAGAACGGGACAGGGGGACCTACGAGCAGTACTTC. Protein product: CASSQERDRGTYEQYF.

The table lists this clone with a few counts. V and J are TRBV29-1 and TRBJ2-2; unclear D gene. V was trimmed by 7 bases and J by 3 bases, leaving 12 bases between them. Germline CDR1 and CDR2: SQVTM and ANQGSEA. The CDR3 covers 13 residues. CDR3 sequence (DNA): TGCAGCGCAACCGGGCCACACACCGGGGAGCTGTTTTTT. It codes for CSATGPHTGELFF.

The chain is built from TRBV30 and TRBJ1-5; D possibly corresponds to TRBD1 (6 bases). The CDR3 has 14 residues. V shed 4 bases and J shed 6 bases, with 16 bases lying between them. Germline CDR1 GTSNPN, CDR2 SVGIG (reference sequence). DNA of the CDR3: TGTGCCTGGAATCGGGGGCAGGCGGGTCAGCCCCAGCATTTT. Translating it yields CAWNRGQAGQPQHF.

The chain uses TRBV29-1 and TRBJ2-5; TRBD1 or TRBD2 may be the D gene (5 bases each). V lost 4 bases to trimming and J lost 4 bases, with 13 bases between them. The CDR3 runs to 13 residues. Germline V gene sequence: CDR1 SQVTM, CDR2 ANQGSEA. The CDR3 coding sequence is TGCAGCGTTGGAGACTCGGGACCAGAGACCCAGTACTTC. Translation gives CSVGDSGPETQYF.

This clone was observed a handful of times. The V and J genes are TRBV7-3 and TRBJ2-7; 9 nucleotides line up with TRBD2. The CDR3 is 14 residues long. The germline V gene has CDR1 SGHTA and CDR2 FQGTGA. Trimming cost V 3 bases and J 3 bases; bases outside gene matches: 3. The CDR3 DNA is TGTGCCAGCAGCTTCGGACTAGCGAGCTACGAGCAGTACTTC. Translated: CASSFGLASYEQYF.

This clone came up a few times. The rearrangement joins TRBV23-1 to TRBJ2-2; the match to TRBD1 covers 10 bases. TRBV23-1 is annotated as an ORF whose role is uncertain. V lost 6 bases and J lost 4; bases outside the gene matches: 5. This CDR3 region has 15 residues. The CDR3 DNA reads TGCGCCAGCAGGGCTAGGACAGGGGGCACCGGGGAGCTGTTTTTT. This encodes CASRARTGGTGELFF.

The chain recombines TRBV13 with TRBJ2-1; 8 bases align to TRBD2. The CDR3 extends over 15 amino acids. V dropped 5 bases and J dropped 8; count of bases not matched to a gene: 11. CDR1 is PRHDT and CDR2 is FYEKMQ in the germline V gene (reference sequence). The CDR3 region is CASSPLPSGSHEQFF. DNA of the CDR3: TGTGCCAGCAGCCCGCTTCCGAGCGGGAGCCATGAGCAGTTCTTC.

The sample holds one count of this clone. The chain carries TRBV7-3 and TRBJ1-1; no clear D gene. The CDR3 is 14 amino acids. The V end lost 4 bases, the J end lost 3 bases, and 12 bases lay between the germline ends. CDR1 and CDR2 from the germline V gene are SGHTA and FQGTGA. In DNA, the CDR3 is TGTGCCAGCAGCTCCTACTACAGTCACACTGAAGCTTTCTTT. Encoded protein: CASSSYYSHTEAFF.

V and J are TRBV10-3 and TRBJ2-7; 7 bases agree with TRBD1. The germline CDR1 and CDR2 sequences are ENHRY and SYGVKD. J lost 3 bases, V lost 0 bases, and 2 bases had no gene match. The CDR3 has 14 residues. In DNA form, the CDR3 reads TGTGCCATCAGTGAGTCCAACAGGGGCTACGAGCAGTACTTC. It codes for CAISESNRGYEQYF.

This clone was seen more than once but under ten times. This chain joins TRBV7-2 and TRBJ2-7, with 7 bases aligning to TRBD2. The V gene's germline CDR1 is SGHTA and CDR2 FQGNSA. This CDR3 spans 14 amino acids. The V segment lost 2 bases and the J segment 3 bases; nucleotides outside the gene matches: 4. CDR3 nucleotide sequence: TGTGCCAGCAGCTTATCGGGCGGGAGCTACGAGCAGTACTTC. Residues: CASSLSGGSYEQYF.

The sample holds a few counts of this clone. V usage is TRBV29-1 and J usage is TRBJ2-2; tentative D call: TRBD2 (5 bases). Germline V lookup: CDR1 SQVTM, CDR2 ANQGSEA. The V end was cut by 4 bases, the J end by 2 bases, with 8 bases between. The CDR3 covers 13 residues. CDR3: CSVARVNTGELFF. In DNA form, the CDR3 reads TGCAGCGTTGCGCGGGTTAACACCGGGGAGCTGTTTTTT.

The sample holds a few counts of this clone. The genes are TRBV29-1 and TRBJ2-1; tentatively, D is TRBD2 (6 bases). This CDR3 has 14 residues. V was clipped by 7 bases and J by 0 bases, with 13 bases between them. Germline V gene data show CDR1 as SQVTM and CDR2 as ANQGSEA. The CDR3 bases are TGCAGCGGTAACCGGGAGAGCTCCTACAATGAGCAGTTCTTC. This translates into CSGNRESSYNEQFF.

This clone occurred a few times. CDR3 sequence reads: CASSVGLPTYNEQFF. The CDR3 bases are TGTGCCAGCAGCGTAGGACTTCCTACCTACAATGAGCAGTTCTTC. The chain has TRBV9 and TRBJ2-1; unclear D gene. Per the germline V gene, CDR1 is SGDLS and CDR2 is YYNGEE. Trimming left V 0 bases short and J 2 bases short, with 9 bases between. The CDR3 consists of 15 residues.

This clone was seen more than once but under ten times. The genes are TRBV9 and TRBJ2-5; D is ambiguous. CDR1 and CDR2 (germline): SGDLS, YYNGEE. CDR3 size: 12 residues. The germline V and J ends were trimmed by 0 bases and 5 bases, with 5 bases remaining between them. The CDR3 region has the DNA TGTGCCAGCAGCGTAGAACCTGAGACCCAGTACTTC. Amino acids: CASSVEPETQYF.

The V gene is TRBV4-1, the J gene TRBJ1-1; 11 bases line up with TRBD1. With V trimmed by 5 bases and J by 4 bases, 6 bases remained unmatched. CDR3 length: 15 amino acids. Per germline, CDR1 MGHRA and CDR2 YSYEKL. CDR3 DNA: TGCGCCAGCAGCGCGGGACAGGGGGTGAGCACTGAAGCTTTCTTT. Amino acid sequence: CASSAGQGVSTEAFF.

This clone was counted between two and nine times. This chain connects TRBV4-1 to TRBJ1-5, with D tentatively TRBD1 (6 bases). The V gene lost 3 bases and the J gene lost 1 base, with 10 bases spanning the gap. CDR3 size: 15 residues. Germline V gene lookup returns CDR1 MGHRA and CDR2 YSYEKL. DNA for the CDR3: TGCGCCAGCAGCCAGGGAGGGACAAGCAATCAGCCCCAGCATTTT. Translated: CASSQGGTSNQPQHF.

There are a few counts of this clone. The rearrangement uses TRBV29-1 and TRBJ2-7; D unclear. The germline V gene has CDR1 SQVTM and CDR2 ANQGSEA. V was cut by 3 bases and J by 2 bases, with 11 bases left in between. CDR3 length equals 13 residues. CDR3: CSVDWARTYEQYF. In DNA form, the CDR3 reads TGCAGCGTTGACTGGGCAAGAACCTACGAGCAGTACTTC.

This chain links TRBV28 with TRBJ2-1; D uncertain. The CDR3 loop spans 13 amino acids. V lost 3 bases, J lost 4 bases, and 7 bases lay in between. Germline loops: CDR1 MDHEN, CDR2 SYDVKM. CDR3 sequence reads: CASSFPGYNEQFF. Written as DNA, the CDR3 is TGTGCCAGCAGTTTCCCTGGGTACAATGAGCAGTTCTTC. The complete variable domain, with remaining parts taken from reference TRBV28 and TRBJ2-1, reads DVKVTQSSRYLVKRTGEKVFLECVQDMDHENMFWYRQDPGLGLRLIYFSYDVKMKEKGDIPEGYSVSREKKERFSLILESASTNQTSMYLCASSFPGYNEQFFGPGTRLTVL.

Only a few counts were recorded for this clone. The chain uses TRBV10-3 and TRBJ2-5; D is perhaps TRBD1 (6 bases). V lost 6 bases to trimming and J lost 5 bases, with 19 bases between them. CDR1 and CDR2 from the germline V gene are ENHRY and SYGVKD. The CDR3 sequence is 15 residues long. Here the CDR3 reads CAIRGSTGSRETQYF. In DNA, the CDR3 is TGTGCCATCAGGGGATCGACAGGATCGAGGGAGACCCAGTACTTC.

The chain recombines TRBV28 with TRBJ2-7; D possibly matches TRBD1 or TRBD2 (5 bases each). CDR1 is MDHEN and CDR2 is SYDVKM in the germline V gene. The CDR3 has 13 amino acids. V dropped 3 bases and J dropped 3 bases, with 9 bases sitting between them. The CDR3: CASSFRDRYEQYF. CDR3 DNA sequence: TGTGCCAGCAGTTTCAGGGACCGCTACGAGCAGTACTTC.

This clone was counted once. The chain joins TRBV7-2 to TRBJ2-2; tentatively, D is TRBD1 (6 bases). The V and J ends lost 6 bases and 1 base respectively, with 15 bases between them. CDR1 and CDR2 (germline): SGHTA, FQGNSA. The CDR3 contains 16 residues. DNA for the CDR3: TGTGCCAGCAGGCCTACAGGGTCGGAGAACACCGGGGAGCTGTTTTTT. Amino acid sequence: CASRPTGSENTGELFF. Using reference TRBV7-2 and TRBJ2-2 for the parts outside the CDR3, the full variable domain is GAGVSQSPSNKVTEKGKDVELRCDPISGHTALYWYRQSLGQGLEFLIYFQGNSAPDKSGLPSDRFSAERTGGSVSTLTIQRTQQEDSAVYLCASRPTGSENTGELFFGEGSRLTVL.

This clone was counted between two and nine times. Additional DNA sequences in this sample encode the identical CDR3. V gene TRBV27 combines with J gene TRBJ2-3, with D unclear. V lost 5 bases, J lost 0 bases, and 3 bases lay in between. This CDR3 is built from 12 residues. From germline, CDR1 is MNHEY and CDR2 SMNVEV (reference sequence). The CDR3 here is CASSPSTDTQYF. DNA for the CDR3: TGTGCCAGCAGTCCCAGCACAGATACGCAGTATTTT.

V and J are TRBV7-3 and TRBJ2-5; TRBD1 matches 8 bases. CDR3 size: 15 residues. V lost 1 base, J lost 4 bases, and 5 bases stayed unmatched. Germline V lookup: CDR1 SGHTA, CDR2 FQGTGA. CDR3: CASSLNPGGAETQYF. DNA of the CDR3: TGTGCCAGCAGCTTAAATCCAGGGGGCGCAGAGACCCAGTACTTC.

The V call is TRBV7-2, the J call TRBJ2-6, with D uncertain. Germline V gene sequence: CDR1 SGHTA, CDR2 FQGNSA. V lost 6 bases and J lost 0, with 9 bases in between. The CDR3 is 15 residues long. In DNA form, the CDR3 reads TGTGCCAGCAGGTTGCCGGGCTCTGGGGCCAACGTCCTGACTTTC. It is translated as CASRLPGSGANVLTF.

The table lists this clone with a few counts. V gene TRBV28 combines with J gene TRBJ2-7, with a weak D call TRBD2 (5 bases). V was shortened by 6 bases and J by 0 bases, with 21 bases between the two germline ends. Germline lookup yields CDR1 MDHEN and CDR2 SYDVKM. CDR3 size: 17 residues. The CDR3 DNA sequence: TGTGCCAGCAGCCAGGACGGTCTCTCGGGGAGCTCCTACGAGCAGTACTTC. It encodes CASSQDGLSGSSYEQYF.

Regarding this clone: Other DNA sequences in this specimen translate into the identical CDR3. The J gene is TRBJ2-5, the V gene TRBV9; D might be TRBD2 (5 bases). CDR1 and CDR2 (germline): SGDLS, YYNGEE. There are 13 residues in the CDR3. Trimming shortened V by 0 bases and J by 5 bases, and 8 bases separated the two germline ends. In nucleotides, the CDR3 is TGTGCCAGCAGCGTAGGTGGGGAGGAGACCCAGTACTTC. Its translation: CASSVGGEETQYF.